The entry that follows covers one T cell receptor beta chain sequence. Its cognate antigen is unknown. The table came from immunoSEQ multiplex PCR; TCRdb's copy has only in-frame clones and leaves some out. This sample carries fewer than 150,000 clones, about 94% of them seen once, and the ten largest clones take 0.75% to 0.95%. The data stem from a study of T cell responses to AZD1222 COVID-19 vaccine. General study points: Unmutated variant regions are reportedly targeted by nearly half of spike-specific TCRs. Most donors were white British, females outnumbered males, and clonal diversity was possibly underestimated.

V shed 3 bases and J shed 4 bases, with 15 bases lying between them. CDR1 is SGHTA, CDR2 FQGNSA, per germline. The CDR3 is 15 residues long. This clonotype originated in an adult in good health. This chain joins TRBV7-2 and TRBJ1-2; D call uncertain. The material was peripheral blood, obtained on day 0 of AZD1222 vaccination. In DNA form, the CDR3 reads TGTGCCAGCAGCTTGACGGGATTGTGGAGCTATGGCTACACCTTC. This encodes CASSLTGLWSYGYTF.